Listed below are T cell receptor beta chains from one sample, sequenced in a study of Ad26.COV2.S vaccination and SARS-CoV-2 variants. Repertoires were generated with immunoSEQ multiplex PCR, while TCRdb's copy carries only in-frame clones and drops some. The sample includes about 350,000 clones, about 89% of them seen just once. The sequenced sample was peripheral blood, obtained in a trial of Ad26.COV2.S vaccine versus placebo. The receptors shown here come from a person aged 18 to 65 who received the Ad26.COV2.S COVID-19 vaccine or a placebo. CDR3s include the opening cysteine and the closing phenylalanine or tryptophan. The D gene is left open where the match is weak. Expanded clones are given a class, and other clones once, few, many or no size at all.

CDR3 protein: CASSLEDREELITEAFF
CDR3 DNA: TGTGCCAGCAGCTTAGAGGACAGGGAGGAATTGATCACTGAAGCTTTCTTT
clone size: few
V gene: TRBV11-2
D gene: TRBD1
J gene: TRBJ1-1

CDR3 protein: CASSPGTGSFYEQYF
CDR3 DNA: TGTGCCAGCTCACCTGGGACAGGGTCTTTCTACGAGCAGTACTTC
clone size: NA
V gene: TRBV18
D gene: TRBD1
J gene: TRBJ2-7

CDR3 protein: CASSQAPTGGPTNEQFF
CDR3 DNA: TGCGCCAGCAGCCAAGCCCCAACGGGGGGGCCTACAAATGAGCAGTTCTTC
clone size: once
V gene: TRBV4-1
D gene: TRBD2
J gene: TRBJ2-1

CDR3 protein: CASSLVAGGPTDTQYF
CDR3 DNA: TGCGCCAGCAGCTTGGTAGCGGGGGGGCCCACAGATACGCAGTATTTT
clone size: NA
V gene: TRBV5-1
D gene: TRBD2
J gene: TRBJ2-3

CDR3 protein: CASGRETVNTEAFF
CDR3 DNA: TGTGCTAGTGGTCGAGAGACAGTGAACACTGAAGCTTTCTTT
clone size: NA
V gene: TRBV12-5
D gene: NA
J gene: TRBJ1-1

CDR3 protein: CASRQGSNEQFF
CDR3 DNA: TGTGCCAGCAGACAGGGTAGCAATGAGCAGTTCTTC
clone size: NA
V gene: TRBV11-2
D gene: NA
J gene: TRBJ2-1

CDR3 protein: CATSVGSVLAGGLNEQFF
CDR3 DNA: TGTGCCACCAGCGTAGGGTCGGTACTAGCGGGGGGGTTGAATGAGCAGTTCTTC
clone size: NA
V gene: TRBV15
D gene: TRBD2
J gene: TRBJ2-1

CDR3 protein: CASSESGSAAETQYF
CDR3 DNA: TGCGCCAGCAGTGAGTCCGGGTCGGCGGCAGAGACCCAGTACTTC
clone size: NA
V gene: TRBV10-2
D gene: NA
J gene: TRBJ2-5

CDR3 protein: CASSHHTSGSYNEQFF
CDR3 DNA: TGTGCCAGCAGTCACCACACTAGCGGGAGCTACAATGAGCAGTTCTTC
clone size: NA
V gene: TRBV2
D gene: TRBD2
J gene: TRBJ2-1

CDR3 protein: CASSLDRNTDTQYF
CDR3 DNA: TGTGCCAGCTCCCTGGACAGGAACACAGATACGCAGTATTTT
clone size: NA
V gene: TRBV18
D gene: TRBD1
J gene: TRBJ2-3

CDR3 protein: CASSFPSTDTQYF
CDR3 DNA: TGCGCCAGCAGCTTCCCTAGCACAGATACGCAGTATTTT
clone size: NA
V gene: TRBV5-1
D gene: NA
J gene: TRBJ2-3

CDR3 protein: CAISATNRGGRYGYTF
CDR3 DNA: TGTGCCATCAGTGCGACAAACCGAGGAGGAAGATATGGCTACACCTTC
clone size: NA
V gene: TRBV10-3
D gene: NA
J gene: TRBJ1-2

CDR3 protein: CASSEDRGLNSNQPQHF
CDR3 DNA: TGTGCCAGCAGTGAAGACAGGGGACTCAATAGCAATCAGCCCCAGCATTTT
clone size: NA
V gene: TRBV6-1
D gene: TRBD1
J gene: TRBJ1-5

CDR3 protein: CASSEGEFSGEQFF
CDR3 DNA: TGTGCCAGCAGTGAAGGGGAGTTTAGTGGTGAGCAGTTCTTC
clone size: NA
V gene: TRBV2
D gene: NA
J gene: TRBJ2-1

CDR3 protein: CASSLTRASDTEAFF
CDR3 DNA: TGTGCCAGCAGCTTGACCAGGGCATCGGACACTGAAGCTTTCTTT
clone size: NA
V gene: TRBV7-2
D gene: NA
J gene: TRBJ1-1

CDR3 protein: CASSVFSGFNEQFF
CDR3 DNA: TGTGCCAGCAGCGTATTTTCTGGGTTTAATGAGCAGTTCTTC
clone size: NA
V gene: TRBV9
D gene: NA
J gene: TRBJ2-1

CDR3 protein: CASSLGGLNTEAFF
CDR3 DNA: TGTGCCAGCAGCTTAGGCGGTTTGAACACTGAAGCTTTCTTT
clone size: once
V gene: TRBV7-2
D gene: NA
J gene: TRBJ1-1

CDR3 protein: CASSSTGLTYEQYF
CDR3 DNA: TGTGCCAGCAGTTCAACAGGGCTCACCTACGAGCAGTACTTC
clone size: NA
V gene: TRBV3-1/TRBV3-2
D gene: NA
J gene: TRBJ2-7

CDR3 protein: CASSLNLEAGYGYTF
CDR3 DNA: TGTGCCAGCAGCTTAAACCTCGAGGCAGGGTATGGCTACACCTTC
clone size: NA
V gene: TRBV7-9
D gene: NA
J gene: TRBJ1-2

CDR3 protein: CASSIVALSEQFF
CDR3 DNA: TGTGCCAGTAGTATAGTCGCACTTTCCGAGCAGTTCTTC
clone size: NA
V gene: TRBV19
D gene: NA
J gene: TRBJ2-1